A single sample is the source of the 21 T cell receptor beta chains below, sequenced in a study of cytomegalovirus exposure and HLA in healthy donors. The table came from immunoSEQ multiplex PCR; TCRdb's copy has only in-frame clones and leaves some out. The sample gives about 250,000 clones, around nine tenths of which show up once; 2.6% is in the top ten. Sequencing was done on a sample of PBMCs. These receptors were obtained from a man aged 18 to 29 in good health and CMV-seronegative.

This CDR3 reads CASSVVEGPTDTQYF. CDR3 in DNA: TGTGCCAGCAGCGTAGTAGAGGGCCCCACAGATACGCAGTATTTT. The V gene is TRBV9, the J gene TRBJ2-3; D possibly corresponds to TRBD2 (5 bases). CDR3 length equals 15 residues. V shed 0 bases and J shed 2 bases, with 10 bases lying between them. The germline V gene has CDR1 SGDLS and CDR2 YYNGEE.

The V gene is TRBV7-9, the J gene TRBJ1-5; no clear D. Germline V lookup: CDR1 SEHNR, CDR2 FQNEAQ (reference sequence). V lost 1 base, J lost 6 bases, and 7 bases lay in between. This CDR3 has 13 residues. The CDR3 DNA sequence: TGTGCCAGCAGCTTAGTCTACGGTCAGCCCCAGCATTTT. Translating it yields CASSLVYGQPQHF.

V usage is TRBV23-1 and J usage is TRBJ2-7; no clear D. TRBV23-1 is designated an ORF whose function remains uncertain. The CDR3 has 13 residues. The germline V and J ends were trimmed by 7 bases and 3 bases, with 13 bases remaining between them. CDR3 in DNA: TGCGCCAGCACAGGAACGTTATACTACGAGCAGTACTTC. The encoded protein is CASTGTLYYEQYF.

The CDR3 bases are TGCAGCGTTGAAGGCGGGGCTAGAGGGGCTGAAGCTTTCTTT. This sequence encodes CSVEGGARGAEAFF. This chain connects TRBV29-1 to TRBJ1-1; D might be TRBD1 (5 bases). V lost 1 base, J lost 6 bases, and 15 bases lay in between. CDR3 length: 14 residues. Germline CDR1 reads SQVTM; CDR2 reads ANQGSEA.

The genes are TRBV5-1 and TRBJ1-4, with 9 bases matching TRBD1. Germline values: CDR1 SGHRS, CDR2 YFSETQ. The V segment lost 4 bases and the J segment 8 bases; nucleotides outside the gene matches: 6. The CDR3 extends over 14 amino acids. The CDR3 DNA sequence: TGCGCCAGCAGCCACAGGGGGCAGGGGGAAAAACTGTTTTTT. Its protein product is CASSHRGQGEKLFF.

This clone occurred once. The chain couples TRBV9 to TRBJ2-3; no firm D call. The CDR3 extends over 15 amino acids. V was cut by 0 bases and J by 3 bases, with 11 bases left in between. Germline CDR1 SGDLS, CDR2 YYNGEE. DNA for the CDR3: TGTGCCAGCAGCGTAGGCGTTTTCCCAACAGATACGCAGTATTTT. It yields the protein CASSVGVFPTDTQYF.

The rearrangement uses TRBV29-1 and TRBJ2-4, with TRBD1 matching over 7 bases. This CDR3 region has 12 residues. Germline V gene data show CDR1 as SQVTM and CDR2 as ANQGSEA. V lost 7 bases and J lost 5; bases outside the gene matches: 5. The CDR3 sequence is CSATGAENIQYF. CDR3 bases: TGCAGCGCCACAGGGGCTGAAAACATTCAGTACTTC.

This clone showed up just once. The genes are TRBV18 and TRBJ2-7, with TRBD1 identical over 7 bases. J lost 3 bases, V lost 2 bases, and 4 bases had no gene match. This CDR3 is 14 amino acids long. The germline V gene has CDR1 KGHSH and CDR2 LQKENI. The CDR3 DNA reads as TGTGCCAGCTCACCAACTACAGGGGACTACGAGCAGTACTTC. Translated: CASSPTTGDYEQYF.

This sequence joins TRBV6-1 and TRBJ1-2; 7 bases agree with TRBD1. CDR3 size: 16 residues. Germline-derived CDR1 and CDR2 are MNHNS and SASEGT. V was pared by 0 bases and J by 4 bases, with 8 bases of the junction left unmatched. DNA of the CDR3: TGTGCCAGCAGTGAAGCGCCTGGGGACAGTACCTATGGCTACACCTTC. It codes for CASSEAPGDSTYGYTF.

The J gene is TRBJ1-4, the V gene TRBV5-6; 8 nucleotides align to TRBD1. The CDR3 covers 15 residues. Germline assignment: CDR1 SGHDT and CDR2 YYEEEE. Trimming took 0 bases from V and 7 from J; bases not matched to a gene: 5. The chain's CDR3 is CASSLVGDRGEKLFF. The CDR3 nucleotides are TGTGCCAGCAGCTTGGTTGGAGACAGGGGTGAAAAACTGTTTTTT.

CDR3 residues: CASSPDRGSAYEQYF. In nucleotides, the CDR3 is TGTGCCAGCAGCCCAGACAGGGGGTCGGCCTACGAGCAGTACTTC. The chain has TRBV5-4 and TRBJ2-7; TRBD1 matches at 9 bases. The CDR3 spans 15 residues. The germline gives CDR1 SGHNT, CDR2 YYREEE (reference sequence). The V gene end was trimmed by 4 bases and the J gene end by 2 bases; junction bases not matched to a gene: 7.

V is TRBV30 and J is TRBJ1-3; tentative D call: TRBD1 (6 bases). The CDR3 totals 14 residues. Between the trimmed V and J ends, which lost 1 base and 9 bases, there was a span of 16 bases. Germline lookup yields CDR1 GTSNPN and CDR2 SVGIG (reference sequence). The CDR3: CAWSAEGGSGTIYF. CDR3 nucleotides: TGTGCCTGGAGTGCCGAAGGGGGATCGGGCACCATATATTTT.

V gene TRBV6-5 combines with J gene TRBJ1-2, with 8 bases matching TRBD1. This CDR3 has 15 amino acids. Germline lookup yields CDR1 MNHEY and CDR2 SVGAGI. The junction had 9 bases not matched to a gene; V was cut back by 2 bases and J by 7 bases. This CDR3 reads CASSYQDRVGVGYTF. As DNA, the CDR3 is TGTGCCAGCAGTTACCAGGACAGGGTGGGAGTTGGCTACACCTTC.

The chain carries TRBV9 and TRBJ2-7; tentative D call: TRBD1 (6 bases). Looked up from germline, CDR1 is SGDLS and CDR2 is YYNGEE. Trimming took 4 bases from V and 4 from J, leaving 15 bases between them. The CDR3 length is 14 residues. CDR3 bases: TGTGCCAGCAGCCCAGAGGGGGTGAGGTACGAGCAGTACTTC. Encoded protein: CASSPEGVRYEQYF.

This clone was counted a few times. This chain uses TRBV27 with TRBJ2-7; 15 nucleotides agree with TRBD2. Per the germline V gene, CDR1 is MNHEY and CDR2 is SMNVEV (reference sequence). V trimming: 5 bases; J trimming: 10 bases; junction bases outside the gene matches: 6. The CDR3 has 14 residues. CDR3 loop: CASSARTSGGAQYF. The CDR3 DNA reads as TGTGCCAGCAGTGCCCGGACTAGCGGGGGGGCCCAGTACTTC.

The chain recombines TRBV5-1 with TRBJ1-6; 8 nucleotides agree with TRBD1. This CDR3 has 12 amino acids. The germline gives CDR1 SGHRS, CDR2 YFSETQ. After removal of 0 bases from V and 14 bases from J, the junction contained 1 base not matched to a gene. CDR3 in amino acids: CASSLEQGALHF. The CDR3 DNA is TGCGCCAGCAGCTTGGAACAGGGGGCCCTCCACTTT.

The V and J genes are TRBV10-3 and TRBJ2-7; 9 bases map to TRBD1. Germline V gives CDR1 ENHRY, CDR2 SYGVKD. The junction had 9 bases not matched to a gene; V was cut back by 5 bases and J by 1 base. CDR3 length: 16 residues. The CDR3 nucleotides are TGTGCCATCAGTCCTACTGTCGGACAGGGGTCCTACGAGCAGTACTTC. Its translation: CAISPTVGQGSYEQYF.

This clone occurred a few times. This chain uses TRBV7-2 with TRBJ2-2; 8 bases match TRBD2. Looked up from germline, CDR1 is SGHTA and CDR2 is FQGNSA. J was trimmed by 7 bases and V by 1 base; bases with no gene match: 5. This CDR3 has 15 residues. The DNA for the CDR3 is TGTGCCAGCAGCTTAGAAGCGGGGGCGGGCGGGGAGCTGTTTTTT. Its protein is CASSLEAGAGGELFF.

The chain's CDR3 is CASSPTGLGYGYTF. In DNA form, the CDR3 reads TGTGCCAGCAGCCCGACAGGGTTGGGCTATGGCTACACCTTC. The chain is built from TRBV6-5 and TRBJ1-2; 7 positions agree with TRBD1. CDR1 and CDR2 (germline): MNHEY, SVGAGI. V trimming: 6 bases; J trimming: 4 bases; junction bases outside the gene matches: 8. The CDR3 sequence is 14 residues long.

The CDR3 here is CASSLARYSYNEQFF. The CDR3 DNA sequence: TGTGCCAGCAGCTTAGCTAGATATTCCTACAATGAGCAGTTCTTC. The chain carries TRBV7-8 and TRBJ2-1; no reliable D call. Deletions cut 0 bases from V and 1 base from J, with 7 bases between. The germline V gene has CDR1 SGHVS and CDR2 FQNEAQ. CDR3 length: 15 amino acids.

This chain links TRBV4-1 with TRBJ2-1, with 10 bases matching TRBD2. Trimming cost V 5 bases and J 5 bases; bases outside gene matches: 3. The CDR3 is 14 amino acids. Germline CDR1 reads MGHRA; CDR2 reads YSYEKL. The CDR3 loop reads CASSVGLADNEQFF. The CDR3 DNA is TGCGCCAGCAGCGTCGGACTAGCGGACAATGAGCAGTTCTTC.